What follows is one T cell receptor (beta chain) and its context. Its antigen is undetermined. The CDR3 has 15 amino acids. Trimming at V came to 4 bases and at J to 3 bases, leaving 6 bases not matched to a gene. Germline CDR1 and CDR2: SGHRS and YFSETQ. It was with 60 Vbeta and 13 Jbeta primers that the PCR ran. In the original analysis: There were about 80 million unique TCR beta chains by a later count, and about 11 million of them were shared. TCRdb's table, derived via immunoSEQ multiplex PCR, lists solely in-frame clones and lacks some. V, J and clone size reflect that table, while D and trimming were determined from the DNA. Found here are about 180,000 clones, roughly 80% of them singletons; the top ten hold more than 1.5%. The sample originates from a study of cytomegalovirus exposure and HLA in healthy donors. Findings of the study overall: Trimming of TCR beta V- and J-genes showed a link, identified in a later analysis, to a missense DCLRE1C variant.

The specimen was PBMCs. V gene TRBV5-1 combines with J gene TRBJ2-1; 8 nucleotides match TRBD1. The clonotype originates from a man in his forties in good health and CMV-seronegative. The CDR3 bases are TGCGCCAGCAGCGAACAAACAGGGGGCTACAATGAGCAGTTCTTC. It is translated as CASSEQTGGYNEQFF.